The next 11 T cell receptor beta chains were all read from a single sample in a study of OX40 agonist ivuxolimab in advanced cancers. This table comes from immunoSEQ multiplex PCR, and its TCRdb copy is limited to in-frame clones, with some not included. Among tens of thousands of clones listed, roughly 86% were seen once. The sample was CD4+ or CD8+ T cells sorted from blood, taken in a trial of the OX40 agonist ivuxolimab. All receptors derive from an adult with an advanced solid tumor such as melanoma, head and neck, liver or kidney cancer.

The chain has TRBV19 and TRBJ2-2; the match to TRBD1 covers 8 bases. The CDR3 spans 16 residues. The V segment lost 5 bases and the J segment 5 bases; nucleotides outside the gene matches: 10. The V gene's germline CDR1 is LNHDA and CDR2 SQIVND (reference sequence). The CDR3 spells CASSVKDRAWTGELFF. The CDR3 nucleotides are TGTGCCAGTAGTGTGAAGGACAGGGCTTGGACCGGGGAGCTGTTTTTT.

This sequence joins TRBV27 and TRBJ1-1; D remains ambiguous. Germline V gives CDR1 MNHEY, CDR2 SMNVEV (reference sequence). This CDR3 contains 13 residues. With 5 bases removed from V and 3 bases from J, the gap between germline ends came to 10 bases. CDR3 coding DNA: TGTGCCAGCAGTGAGGATCGGGACACTGAAGCTTTCTTT. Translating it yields CASSEDRDTEAFF.

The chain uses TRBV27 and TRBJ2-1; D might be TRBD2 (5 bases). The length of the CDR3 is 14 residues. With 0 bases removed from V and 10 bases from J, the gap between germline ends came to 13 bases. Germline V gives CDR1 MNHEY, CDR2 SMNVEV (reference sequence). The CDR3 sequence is CASSLSGVLWEQFF. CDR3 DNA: TGTGCCAGCAGTTTATCCGGGGTCCTGTGGGAGCAGTTCTTC.

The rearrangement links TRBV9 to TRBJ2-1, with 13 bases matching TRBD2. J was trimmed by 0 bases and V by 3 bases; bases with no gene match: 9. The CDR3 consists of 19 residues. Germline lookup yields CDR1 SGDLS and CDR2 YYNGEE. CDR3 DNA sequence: TGTGCCAGCAGCGATAGACTAGCGGGGGGTCAACCCTCCTACAATGAGCAGTTCTTC. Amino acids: CASSDRLAGGQPSYNEQFF.

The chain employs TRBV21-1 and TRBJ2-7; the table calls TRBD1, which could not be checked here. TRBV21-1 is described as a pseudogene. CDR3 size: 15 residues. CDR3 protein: CASSKAGDRDYEQYV. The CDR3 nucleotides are TGTGCCAGCAGCAAAGCGGGGGACAGGGATTACGAGCAGTACGTC.

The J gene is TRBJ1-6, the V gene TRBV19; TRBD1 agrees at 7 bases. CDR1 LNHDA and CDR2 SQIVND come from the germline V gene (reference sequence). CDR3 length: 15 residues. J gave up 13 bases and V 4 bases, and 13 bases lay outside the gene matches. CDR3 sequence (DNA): TGTGCCAGTAGTACCATCTCATATACCAGGGGGCCCCTCCACTTT. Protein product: CASSTISYTRGPLHF.

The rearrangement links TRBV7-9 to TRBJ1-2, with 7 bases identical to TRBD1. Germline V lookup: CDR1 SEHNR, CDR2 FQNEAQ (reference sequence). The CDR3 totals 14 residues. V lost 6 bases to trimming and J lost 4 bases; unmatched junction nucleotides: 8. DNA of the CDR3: TGTGCCAGCAGAAACTGGGACAGATCCTATGGCTACACCTTC. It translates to CASRNWDRSYGYTF.

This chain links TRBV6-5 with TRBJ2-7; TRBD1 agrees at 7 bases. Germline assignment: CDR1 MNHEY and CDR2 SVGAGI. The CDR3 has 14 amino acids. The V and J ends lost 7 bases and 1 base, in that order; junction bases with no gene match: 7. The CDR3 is CASIPGTASYEQYF. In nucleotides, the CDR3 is TGTGCCAGCATCCCCGGGACAGCTTCCTACGAGCAGTACTTC.

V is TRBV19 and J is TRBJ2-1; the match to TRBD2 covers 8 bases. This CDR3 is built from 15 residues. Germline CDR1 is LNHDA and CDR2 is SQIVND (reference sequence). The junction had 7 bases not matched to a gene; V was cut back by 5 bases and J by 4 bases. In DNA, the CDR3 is TGTGCCAGTAGTCCCGGGACTAGTGAATACAATGAGCAGTTCTTC. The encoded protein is CASSPGTSEYNEQFF.

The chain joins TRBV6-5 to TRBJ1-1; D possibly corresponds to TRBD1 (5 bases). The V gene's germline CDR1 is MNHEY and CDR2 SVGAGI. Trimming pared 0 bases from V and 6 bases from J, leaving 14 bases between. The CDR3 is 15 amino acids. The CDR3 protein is CASSYSEGFVAEAFF. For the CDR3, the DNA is TGTGCCAGCAGTTACTCGGAGGGGTTCGTGGCTGAAGCTTTCTTT.

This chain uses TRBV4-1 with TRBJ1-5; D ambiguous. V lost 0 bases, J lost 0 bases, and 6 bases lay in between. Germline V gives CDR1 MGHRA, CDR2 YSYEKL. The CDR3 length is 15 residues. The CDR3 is CASSQDWVSNQPQHF. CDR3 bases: TGCGCCAGCAGCCAAGATTGGGTTAGCAATCAGCCCCAGCATTTT.